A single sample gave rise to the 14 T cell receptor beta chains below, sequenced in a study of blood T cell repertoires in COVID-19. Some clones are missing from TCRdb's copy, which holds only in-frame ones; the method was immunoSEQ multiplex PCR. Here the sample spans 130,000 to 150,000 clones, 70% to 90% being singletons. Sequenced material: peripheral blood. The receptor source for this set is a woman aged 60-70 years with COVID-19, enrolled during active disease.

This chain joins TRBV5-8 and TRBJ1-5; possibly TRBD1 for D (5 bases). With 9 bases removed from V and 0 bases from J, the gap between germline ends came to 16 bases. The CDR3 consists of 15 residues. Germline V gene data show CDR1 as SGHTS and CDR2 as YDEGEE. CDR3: CATKRGPDSNQPQHF. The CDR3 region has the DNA TGTGCCACCAAAAGGGGCCCGGATAGCAATCAGCCCCAGCATTTT.

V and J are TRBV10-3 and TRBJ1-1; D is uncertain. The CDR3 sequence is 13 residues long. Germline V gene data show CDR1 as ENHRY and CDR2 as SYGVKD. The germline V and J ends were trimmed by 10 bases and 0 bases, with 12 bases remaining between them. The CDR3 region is CASQPSMNTEAFF. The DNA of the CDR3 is TGTGCCAGCCAACCGAGCATGAACACTGAAGCTTTCTTT.

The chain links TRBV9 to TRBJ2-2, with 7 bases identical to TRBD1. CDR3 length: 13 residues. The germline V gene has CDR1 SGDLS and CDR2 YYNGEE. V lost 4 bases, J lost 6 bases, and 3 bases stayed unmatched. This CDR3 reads CASSRQGAGELFF. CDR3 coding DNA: TGTGCCAGCAGCCGGCAGGGGGCCGGGGAGCTGTTTTTT.

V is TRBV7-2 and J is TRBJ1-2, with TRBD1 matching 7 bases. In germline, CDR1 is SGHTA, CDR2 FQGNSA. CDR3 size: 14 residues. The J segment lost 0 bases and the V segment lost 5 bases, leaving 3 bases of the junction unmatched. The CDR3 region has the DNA TGTGCCAGCAGCCAAGGACAGGCTAACTATGGCTACACCTTC. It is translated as CASSQGQANYGYTF.

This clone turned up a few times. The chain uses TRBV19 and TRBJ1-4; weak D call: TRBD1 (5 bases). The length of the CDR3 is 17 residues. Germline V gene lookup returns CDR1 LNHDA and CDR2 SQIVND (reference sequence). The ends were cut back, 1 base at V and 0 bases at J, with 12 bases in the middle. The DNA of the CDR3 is TGTGCCAGTAGTATAGCCCAGGGAACTTCAACTAATGAAAAACTGTTTTTT. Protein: CASSIAQGTSTNEKLFF.

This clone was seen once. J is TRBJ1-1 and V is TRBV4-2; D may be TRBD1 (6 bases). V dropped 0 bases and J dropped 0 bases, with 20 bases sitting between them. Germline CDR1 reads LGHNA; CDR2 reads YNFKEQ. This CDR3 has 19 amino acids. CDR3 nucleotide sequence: TGTGCCAGCAGCCAAGATCCTCCGGGGGGGGCCATAATGAACACTGAAGCTTTCTTT. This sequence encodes CASSQDPPGGAIMNTEAFF.

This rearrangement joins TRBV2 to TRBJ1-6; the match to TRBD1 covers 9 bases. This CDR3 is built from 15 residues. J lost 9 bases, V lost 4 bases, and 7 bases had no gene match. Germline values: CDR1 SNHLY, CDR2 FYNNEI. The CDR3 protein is CASSVTGGIGSPLHF. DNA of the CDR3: TGTGCCAGCAGTGTTACAGGGGGCATAGGTTCACCCCTCCACTTT.

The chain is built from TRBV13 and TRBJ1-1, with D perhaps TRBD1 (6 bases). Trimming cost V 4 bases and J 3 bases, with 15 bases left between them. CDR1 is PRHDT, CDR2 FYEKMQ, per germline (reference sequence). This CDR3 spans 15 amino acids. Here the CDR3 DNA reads TGTGCCAGCAGCTCCTGGCAGGGGCGGTACACTGAAGCTTTCTTT. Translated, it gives CASSSWQGRYTEAFF.

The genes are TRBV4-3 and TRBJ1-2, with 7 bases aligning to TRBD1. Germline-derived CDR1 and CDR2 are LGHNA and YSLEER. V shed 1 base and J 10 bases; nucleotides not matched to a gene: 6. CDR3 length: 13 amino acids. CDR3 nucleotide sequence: TGCGCCAGCAGCCAAGGGGACAGTACCGTCTACACCTTC. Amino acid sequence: CASSQGDSTVYTF.

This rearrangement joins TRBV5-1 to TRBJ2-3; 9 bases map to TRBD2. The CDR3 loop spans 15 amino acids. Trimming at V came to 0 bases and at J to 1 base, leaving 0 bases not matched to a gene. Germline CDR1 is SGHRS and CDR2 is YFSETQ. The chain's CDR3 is CASSLERGGTDTQYF. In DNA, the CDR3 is TGCGCCAGCAGCTTGGAGCGGGGGGGCACAGATACGCAGTATTTT.

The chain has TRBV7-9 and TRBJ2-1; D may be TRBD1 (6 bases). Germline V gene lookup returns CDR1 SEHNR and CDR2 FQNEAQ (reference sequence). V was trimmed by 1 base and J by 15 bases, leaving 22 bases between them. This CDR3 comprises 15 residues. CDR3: CASSLGGMGRTDPFF. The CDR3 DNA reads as TGTGCCAGCAGCTTAGGTGGGATGGGTAGGACAGATCCGTTCTTC.

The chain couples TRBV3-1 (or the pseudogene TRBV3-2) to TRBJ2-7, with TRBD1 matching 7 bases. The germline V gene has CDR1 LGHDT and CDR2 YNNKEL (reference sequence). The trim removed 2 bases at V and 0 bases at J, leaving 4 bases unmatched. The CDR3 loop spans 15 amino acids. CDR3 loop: CASSQTGVFSYEQYF. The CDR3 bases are TGTGCCAGCAGCCAAACAGGGGTTTTCTCCTACGAGCAGTACTTC.

The CDR3 protein is CAWKGEKQPQHF. CDR3 in DNA: TGTGCCTGGAAAGGGGAAAAACAGCCCCAGCATTTT. The rearrangement uses TRBV30 and TRBJ1-5, with a tentative D call TRBD1 (5 bases). The CDR3 has 12 amino acids. V shed 4 bases and J shed 7 bases, with 11 bases lying between them. Germline assignment: CDR1 GTSNPN and CDR2 SVGIG (reference sequence).

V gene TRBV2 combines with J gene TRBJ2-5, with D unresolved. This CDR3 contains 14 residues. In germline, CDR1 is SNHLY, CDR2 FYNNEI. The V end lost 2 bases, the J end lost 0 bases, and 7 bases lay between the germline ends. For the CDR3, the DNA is TGTGCCAGCAGTGAACCCAGATACCAAGAGACCCAGTACTTC. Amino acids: CASSEPRYQETQYF.